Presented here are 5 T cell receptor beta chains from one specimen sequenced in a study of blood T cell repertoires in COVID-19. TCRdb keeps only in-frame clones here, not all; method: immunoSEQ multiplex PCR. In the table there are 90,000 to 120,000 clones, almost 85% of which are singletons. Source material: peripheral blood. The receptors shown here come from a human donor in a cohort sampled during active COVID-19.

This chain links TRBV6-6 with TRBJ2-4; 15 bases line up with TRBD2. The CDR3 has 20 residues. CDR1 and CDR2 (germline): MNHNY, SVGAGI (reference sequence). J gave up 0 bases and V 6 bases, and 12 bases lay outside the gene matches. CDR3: CASSREPGTSGRLAKNIQYF. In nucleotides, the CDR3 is TGTGCCAGCAGCCGAGAGCCCGGGACTAGCGGGAGGTTAGCCAAAAACATTCAGTACTTC.

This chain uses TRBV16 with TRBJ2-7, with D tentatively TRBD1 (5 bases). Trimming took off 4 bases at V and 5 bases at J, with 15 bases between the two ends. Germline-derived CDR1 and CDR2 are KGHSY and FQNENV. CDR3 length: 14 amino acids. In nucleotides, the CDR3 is TGTGCCAGCAGCCGGACCCAAAGGGGAAACGAGCAGTACTTC. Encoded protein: CASSRTQRGNEQYF.

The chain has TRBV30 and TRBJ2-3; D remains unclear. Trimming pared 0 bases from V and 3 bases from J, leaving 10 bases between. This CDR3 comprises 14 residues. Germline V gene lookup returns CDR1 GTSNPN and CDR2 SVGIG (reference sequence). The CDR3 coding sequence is TGTGCCTGGAGTGTAGAGGATAGGACAGATACGCAGTATTTT. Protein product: CAWSVEDRTDTQYF.

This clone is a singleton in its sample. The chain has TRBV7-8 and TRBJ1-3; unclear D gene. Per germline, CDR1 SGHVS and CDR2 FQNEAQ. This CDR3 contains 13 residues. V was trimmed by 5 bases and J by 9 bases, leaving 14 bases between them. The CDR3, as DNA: TGTGCCAGCAGCCCGTTTTCCCGAGGCACCATATATTTT. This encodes CASSPFSRGTIYF.

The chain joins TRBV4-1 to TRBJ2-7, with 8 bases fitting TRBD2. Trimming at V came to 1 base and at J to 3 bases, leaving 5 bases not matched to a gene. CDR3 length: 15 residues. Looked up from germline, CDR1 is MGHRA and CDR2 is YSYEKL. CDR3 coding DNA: TGCGCCAGCAGCCAAGCGGTAGCGGGAAACTACGAGCAGTACTTC. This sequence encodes CASSQAVAGNYEQYF.